One and the same sample provided the 26 T cell receptor beta chains below, sequenced in a study of Graves' ophthalmopathy and Graves' hyperthyroidism. TCR beta CDR3 amplification used RNA transcripts. HTBI primers primed a first-round RT-PCR, and a second-round multiplex PCR followed. TCRdb redid the calling of the multiplex PCR reads with MiXCR, one entry per CDR3 protein. The repertoire includes about 420,000 distinct CDR3 sequences, over 20% of them detected once, and under 3.5% sits in the top ten. The sequencing sample was made of peripheral blood. These TCRs come from a woman between 18 and 30 years old with stable Graves' hyperthyroidism.

In its sample, this clonotype was seen a few times. The rearrangement links TRBV29-1 to TRBJ1-2; D uncertain. Trimming pared 2 bases from V and 4 bases from J, leaving 11 bases between. The length of the CDR3 is 13 residues. In germline, CDR1 is SQVTM, CDR2 ANQGSEA. CDR3 sequence reads: CSVETVGSYGYTF. The CDR3 nucleotides are TGCAGCGTTGAAACCGTCGGTAGCTATGGCTACACCTTC.

This clonotype was counted at least ten times. At one end, the junction sequence differs from germline, possibly due to a read error. The V gene is TRBV29-1, the J gene TRBJ2-4; D possibly corresponds to TRBD1 (6 bases). This CDR3 is 13 amino acids long. The germline V gene encodes CDR1 SQVTM and CDR2 ANQGSEA. The CDR3 here is CSVEAGRRDIKYF. CDR3 sequence (DNA): TGCAGCGTTGAGGCAGGACGTCGGGACATTAAGTACTTC.

This clonotype was recorded once. This could be a read error, since a much larger clone is one nucleotide away. The V call is TRBV28, the J call TRBJ1-2; a possible D gene is TRBD1 (6 bases). CDR3 length: 16 amino acids. Germline values: CDR1 MDHEN, CDR2 SYDVKM. Trimming shortened V by 7 bases and J by 4 bases, and 22 bases separated the two germline ends. The CDR3 protein is CASNPPSGEAFYGYTF. The CDR3 coding sequence is TGTGCCAGCAATCCCCCTTCAGGGGAAGCCTTCTATGGCTACACCTTC.

This clonotype was found many times. The chain carries TRBV29-1 and TRBJ1-1; 9 bases align to TRBD1. The CDR3 totals 15 residues. J lost 1 base, V lost 4 bases, and 7 bases had no gene match. Germline V gene data show CDR1 as SQVTM and CDR2 as ANQGSEA. CDR3 coding DNA: TGCAGCGTTGTTGTGACAGGGGGTTGGAACACTGAAGCTTTCTTT. Translating it yields CSVVVTGGWNTEAFF.

This clonotype turned up a few times. The V gene is TRBV20-1, the J gene TRBJ1-3, with 7 bases fitting TRBD1. Germline CDR1 is DFQATT and CDR2 is SNEGSKA (reference sequence). With V trimmed by 5 bases and J by 1 base, 8 bases remained unmatched. The CDR3 has 15 residues. The CDR3 spells CSAWKGAGSGNTIYF. Written as DNA, the CDR3 is TGCAGTGCTTGGAAGGGGGCAGGGTCTGGAAACACCATATATTTT.

This clonotype has ten or more counts. This chain connects TRBV25-1 to TRBJ1-5, with 8 bases fitting TRBD1. V lost 0 bases, J lost 1 base, and 8 bases stayed unmatched. The CDR3 has 18 amino acids. Germline assignment: CDR1 MGHDK and CDR2 SYGVNS. The CDR3 DNA follows: TGTGCCAGCAGTGAATACAGGGCAGGGGGCGCGAGCAATCAGCCCCAGCATTTT. Its translation: CASSEYRAGGASNQPQHF.

The sample holds many counts of this clonotype. The rearrangement links TRBV19 to TRBJ2-7; perhaps TRBD2 as D (5 bases). V lost 6 bases and J 2 bases, leaving 14 bases between the germline ends. Germline CDR1 and CDR2: LNHDA and SQIVND (reference sequence). This CDR3 contains 14 residues. CDR3 bases: TGTGCCAGTAGCCCAAGGAGCGGAGCCTACGAGCAGTACTTC. This gives the protein CASSPRSGAYEQYF. The full variable domain, rest sourced from reference TRBV19 and TRBJ2-7, is DGGITQSPKYLFRKEGQNVTLSCEQNLNHDAMYWYRQDPGQGLRLIYYSQIVNDFQKGDIAEGYSVSREKKESFPLTVTSAQKNPTAFYLCASSPRSGAYEQYFGPGTRLTVT.

This clonotype occurred many times. The chain has TRBV4-1 and TRBJ2-7; 8 nucleotides agree with TRBD2. Germline CDR1 and CDR2: MGHRA and YSYEKL. The CDR3 is 15 residues long. With V trimmed by 1 base and J by 6 bases, 8 bases remained unmatched. This CDR3 is CASSQVGTRSREQYF. As DNA, the CDR3 is TGCGCCAGCAGCCAAGTTGGGACTAGGTCTCGCGAGCAGTACTTC.

The table lists this clonotype with a few counts. A read error may produce the germline difference seen at one junction end. The rearrangement uses TRBV6-5 and TRBJ2-2, with D possibly being TRBD2 (5 bases). CDR1 is MNHEY and CDR2 is SVGAGI in the germline V gene. The CDR3 runs 16 residues. CDR3 DNA sequence: TGTGCCAGCAGCTACACTGGTACCATTAACACCGGGGAGCTGCTTTTT. Amino acids: CASSYTGTINTGELLF.

This clonotype was counted at least ten times. The gene calls are TRBV12-3 or TRBV12-4 and TRBJ1-5; 8 bases are shared with TRBD1. Trimming removed 6 bases from V and 8 bases from J; junction bases left unmatched: 12. The CDR3 sequence is 15 residues long. This chain's CDR3 is CASSLGQGGLEPQHF. The CDR3 bases are TGTGCCAGCAGCCTTGGACAGGGAGGGTTGGAGCCCCAGCATTTT.

This clonotype came up a few times. This chain uses TRBV12-3 or TRBV12-4 with TRBJ1-1; perhaps TRBD1 as D (6 bases). V lost 0 bases, J lost 4 bases, and 18 bases lay in between. This CDR3 has 17 residues. CDR3 DNA sequence: TGTGCCAGCAGTTTAGCGAGGGGGGTTGGGGTAAGCACTGAAGCTTTCTTT. It is translated as CASSLARGVGVSTEAFF.

In its sample, this clonotype was seen many times. The chain links TRBV29-1 to TRBJ2-7, with 13 bases aligning to TRBD2. The CDR3 extends over 17 amino acids. Germline values: CDR1 SQVTM, CDR2 ANQGSEA. The J segment lost 5 bases and the V segment lost 3 bases, leaving 13 bases of the junction unmatched. CDR3 sequence (DNA): TGCAGCGTTGAGACATCTACTAGCGGGAGGGCCCGCGACGAGCAGTACTTC. This translates into CSVETSTSGRARDEQYF.

This clonotype was detected many times. This rearrangement joins TRBV20-1 to TRBJ1-3; 9 bases match TRBD1. Germline values: CDR1 DFQATT, CDR2 SNEGSKA (reference sequence). With V trimmed by 5 bases and J by 1 base, 3 bases remained unmatched. The CDR3 runs 14 residues. The CDR3 sequence: CSAGGTGSGNTIYF. DNA for the CDR3: TGCAGTGCTGGAGGGACAGGGTCTGGAAACACCATATATTTT.

This chain joins TRBV20-1 and TRBJ1-1, with 7 nucleotides matching TRBD1. J gave up 11 bases and V 3 bases, and 6 bases lay outside the gene matches. CDR3 length equals 11 residues. In germline, CDR1 is DFQATT, CDR2 SNEGSKA (reference sequence). The CDR3 sequence is CSASPDRDAFF. Written as DNA, the CDR3 is TGCAGTGCTAGCCCAGACAGGGACGCTTTCTTT.

For this clonotype: A much larger clone differs from this one at a single base, so this may be a read error. The chain is built from TRBV12-3 or TRBV12-4 and TRBJ2-3; no clear D gene. This CDR3 region has 14 residues. CDR3 sequence reads: CASSLRTSTDTRYF. CDR3 coding DNA: TGTGCCAGCAGTTTACGTACTTCCACAGATACGCGGTATTTT.

Ten or more counts support this clonotype. Just one base apart from a much larger clone, this may be a read error. Since no conserved phenylalanine or tryptophan closes the CDR3, a read error is the likely cause. The chain links TRBV12-3 or TRBV12-4 to TRBJ1-1; D is unresolved. CDR3 size: 13 residues. V lost 5 bases to trimming and J lost 8 bases, with 15 bases between them. The CDR3 here is CASSRLAGGEAFS. Written as DNA, the CDR3 is TGTGCCAGCAGTAGGTTGGCAGGAGGGGAAGCTTTCTCT.

This clonotype showed up many times. This sequence may be a read error, since a much larger clone differs from it by one base. CDR3 in amino acids: CSARWGGNQPQHF. DNA for the CDR3: TGCAGTGCTAGATGGGGGGGGAATCAGCCCCAGCATTTT. The chain is built from TRBV20-1 and TRBJ1-5, with D possibly being TRBD1 (5 bases). V was shortened by 2 bases and J by 4 bases, with 9 bases between the two germline ends. The length of the CDR3 is 13 residues. Germline V gives CDR1 DFQATT, CDR2 SNEGSKA (reference sequence).

V gene TRBV2 combines with J gene TRBJ2-5, with D maybe TRBD2 (6 bases). The CDR3 covers 15 residues. Trimming stripped 6 bases from V and 0 bases from J, with 14 bases between. CDR1 and CDR2 (germline): SNHLY, FYNNEI. In DNA, the CDR3 is TGTGCCAGCAGGGGTACGGGACTGTACCAAGAGACCCAGTACTTC. It encodes CASRGTGLYQETQYF.

This clonotype was picked up many times. At one of its ends the junction is not consistent with the germline gene, which may arise from a read error. This chain joins TRBV25-1 and TRBJ2-7, with 10 bases matching TRBD2. The CDR3 totals 15 residues. Germline CDR1 is MGHDK and CDR2 is SYGVNS. The CDR3 DNA is TGTGCCAGCAGTGAACGCCTAGCGGGAGACGGCGAGCGGTACTTC. Residues: CASSERLAGDGERYF.

The chain uses TRBV6-2 or TRBV6-3 and TRBJ1-2, with 8 bases that match TRBD1. The CDR3 covers 13 residues. V trimming: 5 bases; J trimming: 8 bases; junction bases outside the gene matches: 7. Germline CDR1 reads MNHEY; CDR2 reads SVGEGT. This chain's CDR3 is CASSTRQGFGYTF. The CDR3 DNA follows: TGTGCCAGCAGTACTCGACAGGGGTTCGGCTACACCTTC.

The sample holds a few counts of this clonotype. A single base separates this from a much larger clone, so it may be a read error. V usage is TRBV24-1 and J usage is TRBJ1-2; no reliable D call. The length of the CDR3 is 12 residues. Germline assignment: CDR1 KGHDR and CDR2 SFDVKD. The CDR3 sequence: CATSDHVGGCTF. The DNA of the CDR3 is TGTGCCACCAGTGACCACGTAGGAGGCTGCACCTTC.

Turning to this clonotype: A much larger clone lies one base from this, so it may be a read error. No conserved phenylalanine or tryptophan is present at the end of the CDR3, so a read error is the likely explanation. The gene calls are TRBV12-3 or TRBV12-4 and TRBJ2-2; D might be TRBD1 (5 bases). Between the trimmed V and J ends, which lost 5 bases and 0 bases, there was a span of 10 bases. CDR3 length: 15 residues. The CDR3 loop is CASSTGPTNTGELFV. The CDR3 nucleotides are TGTGCCAGCAGTACAGGACCGACGAACACCGGGGAGCTGTTTGTT.

Ten or more counts support this clonotype. V usage is TRBV27 and J usage is TRBJ2-7; a possible D gene is TRBD1 (5 bases). V was shortened by 4 bases and J by 2 bases, with 12 bases between the two germline ends. Germline-derived CDR1 and CDR2 are MNHEY and SMNVEV (reference sequence). The CDR3 extends over 14 amino acids. The DNA for the CDR3 is TGTGCCAGCAGTTCGGCCGAAGGGGCCTACGAGCAGTACTTC. Protein: CASSSAEGAYEQYF.

This clonotype was recorded many times. The chain is built from TRBV7-9 and TRBJ2-7, with TRBD2 identical over 8 bases. CDR1 SEHNR and CDR2 FQNEAQ come from the germline V gene (reference sequence). The CDR3 is made up of 14 amino acids. The V and J ends lost 6 bases and 0 bases, in that order; junction bases with no gene match: 4. CDR3: CASSAGGSSYEQYF. For the CDR3, the DNA is TGTGCCAGCAGTGCGGGGGGCAGCTCCTACGAGCAGTACTTC.

This clonotype was picked up many times. The gene calls are TRBV25-1 and TRBJ2-7, with 7 bases aligning to TRBD1. V trimming: 3 bases; J trimming: 4 bases; junction bases outside the gene matches: 9. The germline gives CDR1 MGHDK, CDR2 SYGVNS. The CDR3 is 15 amino acids. In nucleotides, the CDR3 is TGTGCCAGCAGTGACTCTACAGGGGCTGGGTACGAGCAGTACTTC. Protein sequence: CASSDSTGAGYEQYF.

This clonotype appeared a single time. This may come from a read error, since a much larger clone is one base off. The rearrangement uses TRBV28 and TRBJ1-3; D perhaps matches TRBD1 (5 bases). Germline V gene data show CDR1 as MDHEN and CDR2 as SYDVKM. Between the trimmed V and J ends, which lost 5 bases and 6 bases, there was a span of 8 bases. The length of the CDR3 is 12 residues. CDR3 nucleotides: TGTGCCAGCAGTCGGGACGTAAACACCATATATTTT. As protein: CASSRDVNTIYF. The full variable domain, rest sourced from reference TRBV28 and TRBJ1-3, is DVKVTQSSRYLVKRTGEKVFLECVQDMDHENMFWYRQDPGLGLRLIYFSYDVKMKEKGDIPEGYSVSREKKERFSLILESASTNQTSMYLCASSRDVNTIYFGEGSWLTVV.